These T cell receptor beta chains were read from a single sample in a study of blood T cell repertoires in COVID-19. Data came from immunoSEQ multiplex PCR; TCRdb stores just in-frame clones and leaves some out. There are about 44,000 clones in the sample; around 87% occur only once, and approximately 5% lies in the top ten. Sequenced input: peripheral blood. The origin of the receptors is a human donor in a cohort sampled during active COVID-19. Both conserved end residues are part of each CDR3. Only some rows state a clone size, as once, few, many or a class for expanded clones.

TRBV4-1 | NA | CASSQGTGNQPQHF
TRBV7-9 | NA | CASSLVGQMAYEQYF
TRBV7-9 | NA | CASSLALRTSKVYEQYF
TRBV9 | NA | CASSSRGGDEKLFF
TRBV4-1 | NA | CASSLGQGELREKLFF
TRBV3-1/TRBV3-2 | NA | CASSEPGQSNTEAFF
TRBV5-6 | NA | CASSLGGTDEKLFF
TRBV5-1 | once | CASSSRQGETDTQYF
TRBV7-2 | once | CASSLIAGEIAKNIQYF
TRBV4-3 | NA | CASSQEGGGPNTEAFF
TRBV24-1 | NA | CATSERTSGRLSGELFF
TRBV5-6 | NA | CASTLTPGQGADEQFF
TRBV2 | NA | CAGRDRARTNEKLFF
TRBV10-3 | NA | CAISAGVSSTDTQYF